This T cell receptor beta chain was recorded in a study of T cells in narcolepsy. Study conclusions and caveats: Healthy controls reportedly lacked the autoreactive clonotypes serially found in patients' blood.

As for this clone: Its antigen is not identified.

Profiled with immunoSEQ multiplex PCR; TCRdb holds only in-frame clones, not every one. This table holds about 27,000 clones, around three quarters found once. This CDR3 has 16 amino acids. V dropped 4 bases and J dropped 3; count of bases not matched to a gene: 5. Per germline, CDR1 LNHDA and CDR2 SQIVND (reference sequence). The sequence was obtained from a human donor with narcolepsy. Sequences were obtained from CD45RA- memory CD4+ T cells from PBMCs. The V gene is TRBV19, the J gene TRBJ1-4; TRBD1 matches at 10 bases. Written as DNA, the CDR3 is TGTGCCAGTAGTAACATTGGACAGGGGGCTAATGAAAAACTGTTTTTT. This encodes CASSNIGQGANEKLFF.